What follows are 22 T cell receptor beta chains derived from one specimen sequenced in a study of blood T cell repertoires in COVID-19. Generated by immunoSEQ multiplex PCR, the TCRdb table keeps only in-frame clones and is missing some. Here the sample spans 150,000 to 200,000 clones, approximately 88% being singletons. Material for sequencing was peripheral blood. These receptors came from a woman in her sixties or seventies with acute or convalescent COVID-19.

The rearrangement links TRBV4-2 to TRBJ2-3; 9 bases align to TRBD2. Germline V gene sequence: CDR1 LGHNA, CDR2 YNFKEQ. The CDR3 is 17 amino acids. The trim removed 0 bases at V and 2 bases at J, leaving 6 bases unmatched. CDR3 bases: TGTGCCAGCAGCCAAGATCGGAGCGGGGGGACCACAGATACGCAGTATTTT. Translated, it gives CASSQDRSGGTTDTQYF.

The chain carries TRBV29-1 and TRBJ1-4; D gene ambiguous. Trimming stripped 6 bases from V and 3 bases from J, with 17 bases between. From germline, CDR1 is SQVTM and CDR2 ANQGSEA. The CDR3 spans 15 residues. In nucleotides, the CDR3 is TGCAGCGTCTTACGTCCCGGGATCTCTAATGAAAAACTGTTTTTT. Its protein is CSVLRPGISNEKLFF.

The chain carries TRBV2 and TRBJ2-1; 10 bases are a match to TRBD1. Germline lookup yields CDR1 SNHLY and CDR2 FYNNEI. V lost 7 bases, J lost 4 bases, and 4 bases stayed unmatched. There are 14 residues in the CDR3. In DNA form, the CDR3 reads TGTGCCAGCATCAGACAGGGGGCATACAATGAGCAGTTCTTC. It encodes CASIRQGAYNEQFF. Variable domain in full (rest from reference TRBV2 and TRBJ2-1): EPEVTQTPSHQVTQMGQEVILRCVPISNHLYFYWYRQILGQKVEFLVSFYNNEISEKSEIFDDQFSVERPDGSNFTLKIRSTKLEDSAMYFCASIRQGAYNEQFFGPGTRLTVL.

This chain uses TRBV3-1 (or the pseudogene TRBV3-2) with TRBJ1-3; D perhaps matches TRBD1 (5 bases). The CDR3 is made up of 17 amino acids. Germline CDR1 is LGHDT and CDR2 is YNNKEL (reference sequence). Between the trimmed V and J ends, which lost 1 base and 0 bases, there was a span of 13 bases. In DNA, the CDR3 is TGTGCCAGCAGCCAAGCCAACAGGTCCCACTCTGGAAACACCATATATTTT. It codes for CASSQANRSHSGNTIYF.

The chain employs TRBV4-3 and TRBJ2-1; D uncertain. CDR1 is LGHNA and CDR2 is YSLEER in the germline V gene. The CDR3 runs 15 residues. The V end was cut by 0 bases, the J end by 0 bases, with 6 bases between. This chain's CDR3 is CASSQEPGSYNEQFF. DNA for the CDR3: TGCGCCAGCAGCCAAGAGCCGGGCTCCTACAATGAGCAGTTCTTC.

The CDR3 region has the DNA TGTGCCAGCAGGCTGACAGAGTTGAACACTGAAGCTTTCTTT. The encoded protein is CASRLTELNTEAFF. This chain connects TRBV6-6 to TRBJ1-1; perhaps TRBD1 as D (5 bases). Trimming removed 6 bases from V and 0 bases from J, with 11 bases in between. This CDR3 spans 14 amino acids. Looked up from germline, CDR1 is MNHNY and CDR2 is SVGAGI (reference sequence).

This chain connects TRBV10-3 to TRBJ1-1, with a weak D call TRBD1 (5 bases). The CDR3 totals 13 residues. The ends were cut back, 7 bases at V and 1 base at J, with 10 bases in the middle. From germline, CDR1 is ENHRY and CDR2 SYGVKD. The CDR3: CAITLGENTEAFF. CDR3 bases: TGTGCCATCACCCTAGGGGAGAACACTGAAGCTTTCTTT.

The chain carries TRBV9 and TRBJ2-7; the match to TRBD2 covers 10 bases. Germline V lookup: CDR1 SGDLS, CDR2 YYNGEE. The CDR3 loop spans 15 amino acids. J was trimmed by 3 bases and V by 6 bases; bases with no gene match: 9. The CDR3 DNA reads TGTGCCAGCAATCCAGGGACTAGCGCCTACTACGAGCAGTACTTC. It yields the protein CASNPGTSAYYEQYF.

The V call is TRBV29-1, the J call TRBJ1-2; tentative D call: TRBD1 (5 bases). CDR1 and CDR2 from the germline V gene are SQVTM and ANQGSEA. This CDR3 comprises 11 residues. Trimming cost V 4 bases and J 8 bases, with 11 bases left between them. The CDR3 region is CSVVEGRGYTF. CDR3 in DNA: TGCAGCGTTGTAGAGGGGCGCGGCTACACCTTC.

This clone was detected a few times. This rearrangement joins TRBV18 to TRBJ1-4; 11 bases map to TRBD1. The germline gives CDR1 KGHSH, CDR2 LQKENI. V trimming: 4 bases; J trimming: 2 bases; junction bases outside the gene matches: 6. There are 17 residues in the CDR3. The CDR3 sequence is CASSRWDRGTTNEKLFF. In DNA, the CDR3 is TGTGCCAGCTCACGCTGGGACAGGGGGACGACTAATGAAAAACTGTTTTTT. The full variable domain, rest sourced from reference TRBV18 and TRBJ1-4, is NAGVMQNPRHLVRRRGQEARLRCSPMKGHSHVYWYRQLPEEGLKFMVYLQKENIIDESGMPKERFSAEFPKEGPSILRIQQVVRGDSAAYFCASSRWDRGTTNEKLFFGSGTQLSVL.

This clone was observed a single time. The chain is built from TRBV6-6 and TRBJ1-1, with D tentatively TRBD1 (6 bases). CDR1 and CDR2 from the germline V gene are MNHNY and SVGAGI (reference sequence). The length of the CDR3 is 15 residues. Trimming took off 1 base at V and 2 bases at J, with 11 bases between the two ends. CDR3 in amino acids: CASSYFGGGNTEAFF. CDR3 DNA: TGTGCCAGCAGTTACTTCGGCGGGGGCAACACTGAAGCTTTCTTT.

This clone has only a few counts. This chain connects TRBV4-1 to TRBJ2-4; 8 bases match TRBD2. The CDR3 loop spans 16 amino acids. CDR1 is MGHRA, CDR2 YSYEKL, per germline. V dropped 1 base and J dropped 4; count of bases not matched to a gene: 6. CDR3 DNA: TGCGCCAGCAGCCAAGCGTACGGGGGGGTAAAAAACATTCAGTACTTC. It translates to CASSQAYGGVKNIQYF.

The V call is TRBV5-1, the J call TRBJ1-6; possibly TRBD1 for D (6 bases). The CDR3 runs to 16 residues. Germline loops: CDR1 SGHRS, CDR2 YFSETQ. V was clipped by 4 bases and J by 13 bases, with 24 bases between them. The CDR3 DNA is TGCGCCAGCAGCAACAGACAGGACCGAAGAGATGGGCCCCTCCACTTT. It is translated as CASSNRQDRRDGPLHF.

This sequence joins TRBV27 and TRBJ1-5; D is perhaps TRBD1 (5 bases). Germline V CDR1 and CDR2: MNHEY, SMNVEV (reference sequence). V gave up 0 bases and J gave up 4 bases, with 25 bases separating them. This CDR3 is built from 20 residues. The CDR3 spells CASSLSSPGPNYITNQPQHF. In DNA, the CDR3 is TGTGCCAGCAGTTTATCGAGCCCAGGGCCCAATTATATAACGAATCAGCCCCAGCATTTT.

There are a few counts of this clone. The V gene is TRBV9, the J gene TRBJ1-2; perhaps TRBD1 as D (6 bases). V lost 0 bases, J lost 6 bases, and 9 bases lay in between. The CDR3 sequence is 13 residues long. Germline V lookup: CDR1 SGDLS, CDR2 YYNGEE. Written as DNA, the CDR3 is TGTGCCAGCAGCGTAGACAGGGATAATGGCTACACCTTC. Encoded protein: CASSVDRDNGYTF.

The chain is built from TRBV24-1 and TRBJ1-4, with TRBD1 matching over 11 bases. This CDR3 comprises 15 residues. Per the germline V gene, CDR1 is KGHDR and CDR2 is SFDVKD. The V segment lost 6 bases and the J segment 7 bases; nucleotides outside the gene matches: 6. CDR3 sequence (DNA): TGTGCCACCAGTCGGGCCGGGACAGGGGGTGAAAAACTGTTTTTT. Protein: CATSRAGTGGEKLFF.

The V call is TRBV4-2, the J call TRBJ1-2; 8 bases align to TRBD1. After removal of 3 bases from V and 3 bases from J, the junction contained 3 bases not matched to a gene. This CDR3 is built from 14 residues. Germline V lookup: CDR1 LGHNA, CDR2 YNFKEQ. CDR3 loop: CASSHPGQDYGYTF. CDR3 sequence (DNA): TGTGCCAGCAGCCATCCGGGACAGGACTATGGCTACACCTTC.

The chain employs TRBV5-6 and TRBJ1-5; TRBD1 matches at 9 bases. V dropped 4 bases and J dropped 0; count of bases not matched to a gene: 8. CDR3 size: 17 residues. CDR1 and CDR2 (germline): SGHDT, YYEEEE. CDR3 loop: CASSNGQGPYSNQPQHF. The CDR3 nucleotides read TGTGCCAGCAGCAACGGACAGGGGCCCTATAGCAATCAGCCCCAGCATTTT.

The rearrangement joins TRBV28 to TRBJ1-2, with D perhaps matching TRBD1 (5 bases). From germline, CDR1 is MDHEN and CDR2 SYDVKM. This CDR3 has 14 amino acids. Trimming pared 2 bases from V and 6 bases from J, leaving 13 bases between. The CDR3 nucleotides read TGTGCCAGCAGTTTAGACAGTAGTCGTAATGGCTACACCTTC. Its protein product is CASSLDSSRNGYTF.

This chain uses TRBV28 with TRBJ2-7; D not certain. V lost 3 bases to trimming and J lost 0 bases, with 12 bases between them. Germline CDR1 is MDHEN and CDR2 is SYDVKM. The length of the CDR3 is 15 residues. This CDR3 reads CASSFAAASSYEQYF. The CDR3, as DNA: TGTGCCAGCAGTTTCGCCGCGGCCTCCTCCTACGAGCAGTACTTC.

The chain uses TRBV7-3 and TRBJ1-1; 8 bases are a match to TRBD1. The germline V gene encodes CDR1 SGHTA and CDR2 FQGTGA. This CDR3 has 14 amino acids. J was trimmed by 6 bases and V by 4 bases; bases with no gene match: 7. The CDR3 nucleotides are TGTGCCAGCAGCTCCCAGGGGGCTCTCGCTGAAGCTTTCTTT. Translating it yields CASSSQGALAEAFF. The full variable domain, its missing parts supplied by reference TRBV7-3 and TRBJ1-1, is GAGVSQTPSNKVTEKGKYVELRCDPISGHTALYWYRQSLGQGPEFLIYFQGTGAADDSGLPNDRFFAVRPEGSVSTLKIQRTERGDSAVYLCASSSQGALAEAFFGQGTRLTVV.

This clone was seen a single time. The J gene is TRBJ2-2, the V gene TRBV15, with D possibly TRBD1 on 5 matching bases. The CDR3 has 17 amino acids. Trimming left V 0 bases short and J 2 bases short, with 13 bases between. Germline CDR1 LNHNV, CDR2 YYDKDF (reference sequence). CDR3 protein: CATSRDWGLENTGELFF. The CDR3 bases are TGTGCCACCAGCAGAGATTGGGGCCTAGAAAACACCGGGGAGCTGTTTTTT.